What follows are 20 T cell receptor beta chains derived from one specimen sequenced in a study of CD8+CD57+ T cells in acquired aplastic anemia. Genomic DNA templated the TCR beta VDJ and CDR3 profiling. Using its own MiXCR run on the reads, TCRdb lists one record per CDR3 protein. The table lists some 130,000 distinct CDR3 sequences, 48% of them singletons. The specimen was sorted CD4+, CD8+, or CD8+CD57+ T cells (not recorded which) from PBMCs. These receptors all stem from a human donor in good health, serving as a control.

The V call is TRBV9, the J call TRBJ1-6; D uncertain. Trimming shortened V by 0 bases and J by 7 bases, and 11 bases separated the two germline ends. CDR3 length equals 15 residues. Germline V gene lookup returns CDR1 SGDLS and CDR2 YYNGEE. DNA for the CDR3: TGTGCCAGCAGCGTAGCTGACATCCGAAATTCACCCCTCCACTTT. It codes for CASSVADIRNSPLHF.

The chain recombines TRBV10-3 with TRBJ2-7; D gene ambiguous. From germline, CDR1 is ENHRY and CDR2 SYGVKD. V was clipped by 6 bases and J by 0 bases, with 6 bases between them. This CDR3 is 12 amino acids long. CDR3 DNA: TGTGCCATCAGCCCCAGCTCCTACGAGCAGTACTTC. Its translation is CAISPSSYEQYF.

This clonotype occurred many times. The rearrangement uses TRBV11-2 and TRBJ1-2; D gene ambiguous. V was clipped by 8 bases and J by 8 bases, with 21 bases between them. The CDR3 totals 14 residues. Germline-derived CDR1 and CDR2 are SGHAT and FQNNGV. Here the CDR3 reads CASGLPRGPEGYTF. CDR3 sequence (DNA): TGTGCCAGCGGGCTTCCGAGAGGCCCTGAGGGCTACACCTTC.

This clonotype occurred a few times. The rearrangement uses TRBV20-1 and TRBJ2-3; D gene uncertain. The CDR3 extends over 11 amino acids. Germline assignment: CDR1 DFQATT and CDR2 SNEGSKA (reference sequence). The V and J ends lost 5 bases and 5 bases respectively, with 8 bases between them. The CDR3 sequence: CSAGRGDTQYF. In DNA, the CDR3 is TGCAGTGCTGGACGTGGAGATACGCAGTATTTT.

This clonotype was counted ten times or more. The chain is built from TRBV4-3 and TRBJ1-4; TRBD1 aligns across 7 bases. With 4 bases clipped from V and 7 bases from J, the junction kept 15 bases outside the gene matches. The CDR3 length is 17 residues. CDR1 is LGHNA and CDR2 is YSLEER in the germline V gene. The CDR3 sequence: CASSPRSFDRVVEKLFF. The CDR3, as DNA: TGCGCCAGCAGCCCCCGATCTTTCGACAGGGTTGTTGAAAAACTGTTTTTT.

This clonotype showed up many times. J is TRBJ2-7 and V is TRBV6-2 or TRBV6-3, with 13 bases identical to TRBD2. Germline V gene sequence: CDR1 MNHEY, CDR2 SVGEGT. CDR3 size: 17 residues. The J segment lost 0 bases and the V segment lost 2 bases, leaving 4 bases of the junction unmatched. The CDR3 region has the DNA TGTGCCAGCAGTTACCGACTAGCGGGGGGCACCTCCTACGAGCAGTACTTC. It is translated as CASSYRLAGGTSYEQYF.

This clonotype was detected ten times or more. The V call is TRBV5-1, the J call TRBJ2-1; 7 bases line up with TRBD2. The CDR3 consists of 15 residues. V lost 2 bases, J lost 2 bases, and 4 bases stayed unmatched. CDR1 SGHRS and CDR2 YFSETQ come from the germline V gene. The chain's CDR3 is CASSLGGGTYNEQFF. CDR3 nucleotide sequence: TGCGCCAGCAGCTTAGGCGGGGGAACCTACAATGAGCAGTTCTTC.

The V call is TRBV25-1, the J call TRBJ2-3; a weak D match, TRBD1 (6 bases). Per the germline V gene, CDR1 is MGHDK and CDR2 is SYGVNS. This CDR3 comprises 15 residues. The germline V and J ends were trimmed by 1 base and 2 bases, with 10 bases remaining between them. Here the CDR3 reads CASSEWGPATDTQYF. CDR3 DNA sequence: TGTGCCAGCAGTGAATGGGGGCCGGCCACAGATACGCAGTATTTT. Drawing the rest from reference TRBV25-1 and TRBJ2-3, the complete variable domain is EADIYQTPRYLVIGTGKKITLECSQTMGHDKMYWYQQDPGMELHLIHYSYGVNSTEKGDLSSESTVSRIRTEHFPLTLESARPSHTSQYLCASSEWGPATDTQYFGPGTRLTVL.

This clonotype was seen many times. The chain links TRBV30 to TRBJ1-1, with D hard to call. The CDR3 contains 14 residues. Germline V lookup: CDR1 GTSNPN, CDR2 SVGIG (reference sequence). The germline V and J ends were trimmed by 0 bases and 4 bases, with 12 bases remaining between them. CDR3 DNA sequence: TGTGCCTGGAGTGTACTTGGCCTAGGCACTGAAGCTTTCTTT. Translating gives CAWSVLGLGTEAFF.

The chain has TRBV3-1 and TRBJ2-3; TRBD2 matches at 11 bases. CDR3 size: 16 residues. The germline CDR1 and CDR2 sequences are LGHDT and YNNKEL (reference sequence). Trimming at V came to 4 bases and at J to 3 bases, leaving 6 bases not matched to a gene. CDR3 sequence reads: CASSPLAGGGTDTQYF. The CDR3, as DNA: TGTGCCAGCAGCCCCCTAGCGGGAGGAGGTACAGATACGCAGTATTTT.

Many counts were recorded for this clonotype. CDR3 coding DNA: TGTGCCAGCAGCAGCCTGGGCAGGGATACGCAGTATTTT. Encoded protein: CASSSLGRDTQYF. V gene TRBV7-2 combines with J gene TRBJ2-3; D is uncertain. V was shortened by 5 bases and J by 6 bases, with 12 bases between the two germline ends. The CDR3 runs 13 residues. CDR1 SGHTA and CDR2 FQGNSA come from the germline V gene.

This clonotype has a count of ten or more. The rearrangement joins TRBV27 to TRBJ1-5, with D perhaps TRBD1 (5 bases). V lost 2 bases and J 2 bases, leaving 10 bases between the germline ends. The length of the CDR3 is 15 residues. From germline, CDR1 is MNHEY and CDR2 SMNVEV (reference sequence). The CDR3 protein is CASSLVGVGNQPQHF. The CDR3 bases are TGTGCCAGCAGTTTAGTGGGGGTCGGCAATCAGCCCCAGCATTTT.

This clonotype was counted ten times or more. DNA of the CDR3: TGTGCCAGCAGTTATGGGGGCGGGACGGACTCCTACGAGCAGTACTTC. Translated: CASSYGGGTDSYEQYF. The chain couples TRBV6-5 to TRBJ2-7, with D perhaps being TRBD1 or TRBD2 (6 bases each). CDR3 length equals 16 residues. Trimming left V 3 bases short and J 0 bases short, with 15 bases between. Germline V gene sequence: CDR1 MNHEY, CDR2 SVGAGI.

This clonotype came up many times. The J gene is TRBJ2-7, the V gene TRBV7-2; the D gene could be TRBD1 or TRBD2 (7 bases each). CDR3 length: 16 amino acids. Trimming pared 2 bases from V and 5 bases from J, leaving 19 bases between. The V gene's germline CDR1 is SGHTA and CDR2 FQGNSA. The chain's CDR3 is CASSLLAGGLSDEQYF. CDR3 in DNA: TGTGCCAGCAGCTTATTGGCAGGGGGACTATCGGACGAGCAGTACTTC.

This clonotype was seen many times. The gene calls are TRBV4-1 and TRBJ2-2; 7 positions match TRBD2. The CDR3 has 16 amino acids. V dropped 4 bases and J dropped 7; count of bases not matched to a gene: 12. The germline CDR1 and CDR2 sequences are MGHRA and YSYEKL. The CDR3 bases are TGCGCCAGCAGCCCCCCGGGGGGTGCACTCGGCGGGGAGCTGTTTTTT. This gives the protein CASSPPGGALGGELFF.

The chain couples TRBV7-3 to TRBJ2-3; TRBD2 might be the D (6 bases). The V end was cut by 5 bases, the J end by 4 bases, with 10 bases between. This CDR3 has 13 amino acids. From germline, CDR1 is SGHTA and CDR2 FQGTGA. In DNA, the CDR3 is TGTGCCAGCAGCCAAGCGGGTGCAGATACGCAGTATTTT. It specifies CASSQAGADTQYF.

V usage is TRBV15 and J usage is TRBJ1-3; D is unresolved. Germline V gives CDR1 LNHNV, CDR2 YYDKDF (reference sequence). CDR3 size: 16 residues. V shed 4 bases and J shed 0 bases, with 13 bases lying between them. CDR3 residues: CATSNLRFSSGNTIYF. CDR3 DNA sequence: TGTGCCACCAGCAATCTTAGGTTCAGCTCTGGAAACACCATATATTTT.

This clonotype is large (0.1 to 1%) in the sample. The chain has TRBV2 and TRBJ1-1; possibly TRBD1 for D (6 bases). The germline V gene has CDR1 SNHLY and CDR2 FYNNEI. Trimming removed 2 bases at V and 7 bases at J, with 11 bases between. The CDR3 is made up of 13 amino acids. The CDR3 spells CASSERGQGEAFF. In DNA form, the CDR3 reads TGTGCCAGCAGTGAACGGGGGCAAGGTGAAGCTTTCTTT. Full variable domain (remainder filled in from reference TRBV2 and TRBJ1-1): EPEVTQTPSHQVTQMGQEVILRCVPISNHLYFYWYRQILGQKVEFLVSFYNNEISEKSEIFDDQFSVERPDGSNFTLKIRSTKLEDSAMYFCASSERGQGEAFFGQGTRLTVV.

Of note for this clonotype: One junction end disagrees with the germline gene, perhaps due to a read error. V is TRBV30 and J is TRBJ1-2, with D perhaps TRBD1 (6 bases). Germline lookup yields CDR1 GTSNPN and CDR2 SVGIG (reference sequence). The CDR3 has 12 residues. The CDR3 nucleotides read TGTGCCTGGGGGGGGGGCAAAGGTGGCTGCACCTTC. Translated: CAWGGGKGGCTF.

The CDR3: CASRIPDNNQPQHF. The CDR3 DNA is TGTGCCAGTAGGATCCCAGACAACAATCAGCCCCAGCATTTT. V gene TRBV19 combines with J gene TRBJ1-5, with D uncertain. The V gene lost 6 bases and the J gene lost 3 bases, with 12 bases spanning the gap. Germline V CDR1 and CDR2: LNHDA, SQIVND (reference sequence). This CDR3 is 14 amino acids long.